Shown below are 22 T cell receptor beta chains from a single sample sequenced in a study of T-cell reconstitution after alpha-beta-depleted transplantation in children. It was with unique molecular identifiers that the TCRbeta library was prepared. TCRdb ran MiXCR on the PCR reads and lists one entry per CDR3 protein. The top ten hold roughly a quarter of the sample, which has 440,000 or so distinct CDR3 sequences, over 40% seen once. The sample was PBMCs, taken before TCRalphabeta/CD19-depleted stem cell transplant. These receptors all stem from a girl aged 2-10 years with aplastic anemia, due to receive a stem cell transplant.

As concerns this clonotype: This clone may be a read error of a much larger clone one base away. The chain joins TRBV24-1 to TRBJ2-1; D is possibly TRBD2 (5 bases). This CDR3 region has 17 residues. V dropped 5 bases and J dropped 3 bases, with 19 bases sitting between them. Germline-derived CDR1 and CDR2 are KGHDR and SFDVKD. This CDR3 is CATSGRGKLTNYNEQFF. The CDR3 DNA follows: TGTGCCACCAGTGGGAGAGGGAAACTCACTAACTACAATGAGCAGTTCTTC.

CDR3 region: CASSQMTGPSTDTQYF. CDR3 in DNA: TGTGCCAGCAGCCAGATGACAGGCCCATCCACAGATACGCAGTATTTT. The chain carries TRBV3-1 and TRBJ2-3; a weak D match, TRBD1 (6 bases). The CDR3 consists of 16 residues. Germline CDR1 and CDR2: LGHDT and YNNKEL (reference sequence). Trimming took 3 bases from V and 2 from J, leaving 15 bases between them.

This clonotype has just a few counts. This rearrangement joins TRBV7-9 to TRBJ2-5, with 11 bases matching TRBD1. The CDR3 runs 16 residues. CDR1 is SEHNR, CDR2 FQNEAQ, per germline (reference sequence). V lost 3 bases and J lost 5; bases outside the gene matches: 8. The CDR3 DNA sequence: TGTGCCAGCAGCTTGCCCCGGACAGGGGGCAAGGAGACCCAGTACTTC. It specifies CASSLPRTGGKETQYF.

The gene calls are TRBV5-4 and TRBJ1-2; D ambiguous. This CDR3 has 13 residues. V lost 9 bases and J lost 5, with 17 bases in between. Per germline, CDR1 SGHNT and CDR2 YYREEE (reference sequence). In DNA, the CDR3 is TGTGCCACGAGCACGGCCCGAGGATATGGCTACACCTTC. The encoded protein is CATSTARGYGYTF.

The chain couples TRBV20-1 to TRBJ2-1, with 12 bases lining up with TRBD2. This CDR3 has 14 residues. The germline CDR1 and CDR2 sequences are DFQATT and SNEGSKA (reference sequence). V lost 5 bases, J lost 8 bases, and 7 bases stayed unmatched. The CDR3 region has the DNA TGCAGTGCTCTCAGGACTAGCGGGGAGGATGAGCAGTTCTTC. Protein product: CSALRTSGEDEQFF.

This clonotype was counted between two and nine times. This chain joins TRBV7-6 and TRBJ2-5; D possibly matches TRBD1 or TRBD2 (5 bases each). The CDR3 runs to 14 residues. CDR1 is SGHVS and CDR2 is FNYEAQ in the germline V gene. The V gene lost 2 bases and the J gene lost 5 bases, with 12 bases spanning the gap. The CDR3 DNA reads TGTGCCAGCAGCTTATCGAGGGGCGTGGAGACCCAGTACTTC. Amino acid sequence: CASSLSRGVETQYF. The whole variable domain, filled in from reference TRBV7-6 and TRBJ2-5, reads GAGVSQSPRYKVTKRGQDVALRCDPISGHVSLYWYRQALGQGPEFLTYFNYEAQQDKSGLPNDRFSAERPEGSISTLTIQRTEQRDSAMYRCASSLSRGVETQYFGPGTRLLVL.

As to this clonotype: The junction and the germline gene differ at one end; a read error may be behind it. This chain links TRBV20-1 with TRBJ2-3; D might be TRBD2 (5 bases). The CDR3 runs 16 residues. The germline CDR1 and CDR2 sequences are DFQATT and SNEGSKA (reference sequence). CDR3 in amino acids: CSASARAGFSTDTQYF. The CDR3 DNA reads as TGCAGTGCTAGCGCCCGGGCGGGCTTTAGCACAGATACGCAGTATTTC.

The CDR3 coding sequence is TGCAGCGTGGCAGGGGCCCGGGAGACCCAGTACTTC. Translation gives CSVAGARETQYF. The chain has TRBV29-1 and TRBJ2-5; TRBD1 is a possible D gene (6 bases). V dropped 6 bases and J dropped 5 bases, with 13 bases sitting between them. Germline V CDR1 and CDR2: SQVTM, ANQGSEA. The CDR3 loop spans 12 amino acids.

The table lists this clonotype with a count of one. The chain recombines TRBV15 with TRBJ2-3, with 7 bases aligning to TRBD2. This CDR3 is 16 amino acids long. Germline V gene sequence: CDR1 LNHNV, CDR2 YYDKDF (reference sequence). V dropped 0 bases and J dropped 0; count of bases not matched to a gene: 3. CDR3 in DNA: TGTGCCACCAGCAGAGAGCGGGAGCCAAGCACAGATACGCAGTATTTT. It specifies CATSREREPSTDTQYF. The full variable domain, in which reference TRBV15 and TRBJ2-3 provide the parts outside the CDR3, is DAMVIQNPRYQVTQFGKPVTLSCSQTLNHNVMYWYQQKSSQAPKLLFHYYDKDFNNEADTPDNFQSRRPNTSFCFLDIRSPGLGDTAMYLCATSREREPSTDTQYFGPGTRLTVL.

To note about this clonotype: This could be a read error, since a much larger clone is one nucleotide away. V gene TRBV18 combines with J gene TRBJ2-2, with D possibly being TRBD1 (5 bases). This CDR3 comprises 16 residues. V shed 3 bases and J shed 4 bases, with 15 bases lying between them. Germline CDR1 reads KGHSH; CDR2 reads LQKENI. The CDR3 DNA reads TGTGCCAGCTCACCTTCTATAGGGGCGGCCACCGGGGAGCTGTTTTTT. Residues: CASSPSIGAATGELFF. Filled out from reference TRBV18 and TRBJ2-2, the complete variable domain reads NAGVMQNPRHLVRRRGQEARLRCSPMKGHSHVYWYRQLPEEGLKFMVYLQKENIIDESGMPKERFSAEFPKEGPSILRIQQVVRGDSAAYFCASSPSIGAATGELFFGEGSRLTVL.

As to this clonotype: One junction end disagrees with the germline gene, perhaps due to a read error. V is TRBV7-9 and J is TRBJ1-2; D is uncertain. The germline V gene has CDR1 SEHNR and CDR2 FQNEAQ (reference sequence). The CDR3 is 13 amino acids. CDR3 in amino acids: CASSLSVRSGYTF. The CDR3 DNA follows: TGTGCCAGTAGCTTAAGTGTCCGGAGCGGCTACACCTTC.

This clonotype was found many times. The gene calls are TRBV12-3 or TRBV12-4 and TRBJ2-1, with D perhaps matching TRBD1 (5 bases). CDR3 length equals 15 residues. Trimming took off 8 bases at V and 6 bases at J, with 20 bases between the two ends. In DNA form, the CDR3 reads TGTGCCAGCGGTCTTTCAGGGTTCACGGTCAATGAGCAGTTCTTC. It codes for CASGLSGFTVNEQFF.

The J gene is TRBJ2-7, the V gene TRBV6-1, with D maybe TRBD1 (5 bases). V was cut by 6 bases and J by 3 bases, with 18 bases left in between. CDR1 and CDR2 from the germline V gene are MNHNS and SASEGT. The CDR3 is 15 residues long. The CDR3 loop is CASRDITVPSYEQYF. The CDR3 DNA reads as TGTGCCAGCAGGGACATAACTGTTCCAAGCTACGAGCAGTACTTC.

This clonotype is a singleton in its sample. This chain connects TRBV10-3 to TRBJ2-5, with D perhaps matching TRBD2 (5 bases). The CDR3 spans 13 residues. The V end was cut by 6 bases, the J end by 3 bases, with 11 bases between. Per the germline V gene, CDR1 is ENHRY and CDR2 is SYGVKD. CDR3 nucleotides: TGTGCCATCAGCCCCGGGGTGGAAGAGACCCAGTACTTC. Amino acid sequence: CAISPGVEETQYF.

The V and J genes are TRBV19 and TRBJ2-1; TRBD2 might be the D (6 bases). This CDR3 is 14 amino acids long. The V gene lost 4 bases and the J gene lost 7 bases, with 14 bases spanning the gap. Germline V lookup: CDR1 LNHDA, CDR2 SQIVND (reference sequence). Here the CDR3 reads CASSTERLVNEQFF. The CDR3 DNA follows: TGTGCCAGTAGTACCGAGAGACTAGTAAATGAGCAGTTCTTC.

The chain is built from TRBV24-1 and TRBJ2-5, with 8 bases matching TRBD1. Germline CDR1 reads KGHDR; CDR2 reads SFDVKD. V was pared by 7 bases and J by 5 bases, with 5 bases of the junction left unmatched. CDR3 length equals 13 residues. CDR3 amino acids: CATSPGGAETQYF. Written as DNA, the CDR3 is TGTGCCACCAGCCCAGGGGGCGCGGAGACCCAGTACTTC.

The chain uses TRBV9 and TRBJ2-3, with D possibly TRBD2 on 5 matching bases. This CDR3 spans 14 amino acids. V was clipped by 0 bases and J by 4 bases, with 9 bases between them. The germline CDR1 and CDR2 sequences are SGDLS and YYNGEE. The CDR3 DNA reads as TGTGCCAGCAGCGTAGGAGGGCCGTCAGATACGCAGTATTTT. This codes for CASSVGGPSDTQYF.

The chain couples TRBV28 to TRBJ1-2; D is unresolved. Trimming shortened V by 6 bases and J by 3 bases, and 11 bases separated the two germline ends. Per the germline V gene, CDR1 is MDHEN and CDR2 is SYDVKM. CDR3 length: 13 amino acids. CDR3 in amino acids: CASSRTRDYGYTF. CDR3 nucleotide sequence: TGTGCCAGCAGCCGAACACGGGACTATGGCTACACCTTC.

Ten or more counts support this clonotype. The chain is built from TRBV5-1 and TRBJ1-1; 9 nucleotides align to TRBD1. The germline V gene has CDR1 SGHRS and CDR2 YFSETQ. The CDR3 is made up of 14 amino acids. V shed 2 bases and J 4 bases; nucleotides not matched to a gene: 3. The CDR3, as DNA: TGCGCCAGCAGCTTTGAGACAGGGGGCACTGAAGCTTTCTTT. Translated, it gives CASSFETGGTEAFF.

In its sample, this clonotype was seen many times. The V and J genes are TRBV3-1 and TRBJ2-7; D is perhaps TRBD1 or TRBD2 (5 bases each). CDR3 length: 15 residues. CDR1 is LGHDT, CDR2 YNNKEL, per germline (reference sequence). V gave up 4 bases and J gave up 0 bases, with 13 bases separating them. CDR3 loop: CASSLTGTHSYEQYF. CDR3 nucleotide sequence: TGTGCCAGCAGCCTCACCGGGACCCACTCCTACGAGCAGTACTTC.

The V gene is TRBV4-1, the J gene TRBJ2-3; 9 bases are a match to TRBD2. Germline V gene sequence: CDR1 MGHRA, CDR2 YSYEKL. The J segment lost 5 bases and the V segment lost 1 base, leaving 13 bases of the junction unmatched. There are 18 residues in the CDR3. The CDR3 region has the DNA TGCGCCAGCAGCCAAGTTCATCCGGCGGGAGGGCCCCGAGATACGCAGTATTTT. It is translated as CASSQVHPAGGPRDTQYF.

The chain uses TRBV5-1 and TRBJ2-7; 8 nucleotides match TRBD2. The germline CDR1 and CDR2 sequences are SGHRS and YFSETQ. The CDR3 is 16 residues long. V shed 0 bases, J shed 1 base, and the junction held 6 bases outside the gene matches. The CDR3 reads CASSLALAGRSYEQYF. For the CDR3, the DNA is TGCGCCAGCAGCTTGGCGTTAGCGGGGCGGTCCTACGAGCAGTACTTC. The variable domain in full, with the rest retrieved from reference TRBV5-1 and TRBJ2-7, is KAGVTQTPRYLIKTRGQQVTLSCSPISGHRSVSWYQQTPGQGLQFLFEYFSETQRNKGNFPGRFSGRQFSNSRSEMNVSTLELGDSALYLCASSLALAGRSYEQYFGPGTRLTVT.